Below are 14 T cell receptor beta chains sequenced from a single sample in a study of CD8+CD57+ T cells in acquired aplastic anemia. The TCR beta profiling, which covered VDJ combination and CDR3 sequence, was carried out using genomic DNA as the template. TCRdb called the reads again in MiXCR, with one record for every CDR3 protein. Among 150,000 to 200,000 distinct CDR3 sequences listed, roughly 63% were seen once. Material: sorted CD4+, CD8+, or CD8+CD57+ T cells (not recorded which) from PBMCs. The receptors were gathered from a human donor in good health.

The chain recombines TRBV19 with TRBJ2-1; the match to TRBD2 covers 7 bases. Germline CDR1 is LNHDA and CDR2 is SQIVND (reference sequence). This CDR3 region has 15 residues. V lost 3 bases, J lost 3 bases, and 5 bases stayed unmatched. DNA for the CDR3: TGTGCCAGTAGTATGTCTCTAGCGGTCTACAATGAGCAGTTCTTC. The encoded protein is CASSMSLAVYNEQFF.

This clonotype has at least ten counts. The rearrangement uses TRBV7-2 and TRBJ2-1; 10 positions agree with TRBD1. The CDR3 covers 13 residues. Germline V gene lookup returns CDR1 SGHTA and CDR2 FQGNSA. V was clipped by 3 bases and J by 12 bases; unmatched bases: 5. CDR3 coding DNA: TGTGCCAGCAGCTTTGACAGGGGGCTGGGGCAGTTCTTC. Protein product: CASSFDRGLGQFF.

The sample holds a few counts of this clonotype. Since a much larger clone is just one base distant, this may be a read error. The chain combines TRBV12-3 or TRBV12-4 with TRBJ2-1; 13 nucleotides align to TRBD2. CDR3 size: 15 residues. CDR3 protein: CASSSRLAGGNGQFF. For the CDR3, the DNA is TGTGCCAGCAGTTCCAGACTAGCGGGAGGCAATGGGCAGTTCTTC.

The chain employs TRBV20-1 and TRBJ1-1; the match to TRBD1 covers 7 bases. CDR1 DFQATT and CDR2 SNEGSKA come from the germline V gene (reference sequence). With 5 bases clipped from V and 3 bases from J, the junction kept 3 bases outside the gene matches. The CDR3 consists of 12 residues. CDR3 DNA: TGCAGTGCTCCGGACAGGTACACTGAAGCTTTCTTT. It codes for CSAPDRYTEAFF.

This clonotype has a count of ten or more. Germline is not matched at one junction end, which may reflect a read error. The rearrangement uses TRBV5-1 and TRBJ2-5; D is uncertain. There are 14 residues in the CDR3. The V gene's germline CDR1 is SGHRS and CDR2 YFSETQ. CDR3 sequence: CASSLWGIQETQYF. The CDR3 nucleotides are TGTGCCAGCAGTTTATGGGGAATCCAAGAGACCCAGTACTTC.

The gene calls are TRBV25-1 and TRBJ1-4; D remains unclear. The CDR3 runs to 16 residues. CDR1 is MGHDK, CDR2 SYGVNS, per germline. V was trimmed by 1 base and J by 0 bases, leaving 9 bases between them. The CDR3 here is CASSELSVTTNEKLFF. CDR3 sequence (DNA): TGTGCCAGCAGTGAATTATCGGTTACAACTAATGAAAAACTGTTTTTT.

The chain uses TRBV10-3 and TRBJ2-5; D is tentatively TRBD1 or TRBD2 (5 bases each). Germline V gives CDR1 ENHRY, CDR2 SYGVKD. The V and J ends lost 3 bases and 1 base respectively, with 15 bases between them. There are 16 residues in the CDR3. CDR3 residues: CAISDIPGTVQETQYF. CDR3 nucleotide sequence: TGTGCCATCAGTGATATTCCTGGGACGGTCCAAGAGACCCAGTACTTC.

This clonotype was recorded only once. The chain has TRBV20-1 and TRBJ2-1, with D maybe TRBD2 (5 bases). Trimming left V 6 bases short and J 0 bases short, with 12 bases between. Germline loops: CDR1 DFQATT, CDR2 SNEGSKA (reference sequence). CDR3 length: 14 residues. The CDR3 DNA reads TGCAGTGCCAAGAGAGGGAGCTCCTACAATGAGCAGTTCTTC. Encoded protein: CSAKRGSSYNEQFF.

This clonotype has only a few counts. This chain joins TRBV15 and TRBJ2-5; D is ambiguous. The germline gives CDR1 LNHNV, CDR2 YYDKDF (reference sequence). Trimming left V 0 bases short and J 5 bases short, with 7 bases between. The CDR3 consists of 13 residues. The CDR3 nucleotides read TGTGCCACCAGCAGAGAGGGTCGGGAGACCCAGTACTTC. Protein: CATSREGRETQYF.

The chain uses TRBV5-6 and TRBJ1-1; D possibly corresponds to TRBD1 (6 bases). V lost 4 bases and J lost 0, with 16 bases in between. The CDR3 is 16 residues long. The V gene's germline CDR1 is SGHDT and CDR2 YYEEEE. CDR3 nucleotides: TGTGCCAGCAGCGTGGCGGGGGCCCAAATGAACACTGAAGCTTTCTTT. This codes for CASSVAGAQMNTEAFF.

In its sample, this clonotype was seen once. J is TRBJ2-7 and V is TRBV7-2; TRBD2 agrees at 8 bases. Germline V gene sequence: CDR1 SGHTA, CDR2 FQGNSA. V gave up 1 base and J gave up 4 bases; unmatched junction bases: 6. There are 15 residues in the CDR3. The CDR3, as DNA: TGTGCCAGCAGCTTAGGTGCGGGAGGACGATACGAGCAGTACTTC. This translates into CASSLGAGGRYEQYF. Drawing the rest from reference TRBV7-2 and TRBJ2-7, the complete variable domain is GAGVSQSPSNKVTEKGKDVELRCDPISGHTALYWYRQSLGQGLEFLIYFQGNSAPDKSGLPSDRFSAERTGGSVSTLTIQRTQQEDSAVYLCASSLGAGGRYEQYFGPGTRLTVT.

Written as DNA, the CDR3 is TGTGCCAGTAGTAAGGTCGTGGGGGGTCACCAAGAGACCCAGTACTTC. Translation: CASSKVVGGHQETQYF. This chain links TRBV19 with TRBJ2-5, with D possibly matching TRBD2 (6 bases). The CDR3 totals 16 residues. The V gene lost 4 bases and the J gene lost 0 bases, with 15 bases spanning the gap. Germline CDR1 reads LNHDA; CDR2 reads SQIVND (reference sequence).

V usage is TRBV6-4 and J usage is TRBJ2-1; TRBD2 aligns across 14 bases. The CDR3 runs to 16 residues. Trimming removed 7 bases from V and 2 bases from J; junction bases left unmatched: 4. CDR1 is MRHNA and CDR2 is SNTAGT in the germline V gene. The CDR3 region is CASNRLAGGTYNEQFF. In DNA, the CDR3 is TGTGCCAGCAATAGACTAGCGGGAGGGACCTACAATGAGCAGTTCTTC.

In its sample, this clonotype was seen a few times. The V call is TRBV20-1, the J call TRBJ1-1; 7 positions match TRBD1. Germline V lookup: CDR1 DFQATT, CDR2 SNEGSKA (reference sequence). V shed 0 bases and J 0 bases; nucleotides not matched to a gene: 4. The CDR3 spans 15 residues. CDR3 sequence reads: CSARETGFMNTEAFF. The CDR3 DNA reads TGCAGTGCTAGAGAGACAGGGTTCATGAACACTGAAGCTTTCTTT.